Listed below are T cell receptor beta chains from one sample, sequenced in a study of blood T cell repertoires in COVID-19. Profiling relied on immunoSEQ multiplex PCR, and the TCRdb table lists in-frame clones only, not all of them. The table shows 100,000 to 120,000 clones, with over 60% occurring only once. Sample: peripheral blood. Source of these receptors: a woman aged 80 or over with active or convalescent COVID-19. Both conserved end residues are part of each CDR3. A D gene is named only where the DNA matches it firmly. Expanded clones are given a class, and other clones once, few, many or no size at all.

V	D	size	J	DNA	CDR3
TRBV11-2	NA	NA	TRBJ1-1	TGTGCCAGCAGCTTAGTAGGGGGGGCCACTGAAGCTTTCTTT	CASSLVGGATEAFF
TRBV18	NA	few	TRBJ2-5	TGTGCCAGCTCACCCGGACTCCTCGAGACCCAGTACTTC	CASSPGLLETQYF
TRBV4-1	TRBD1	NA	TRBJ1-1	TGCGCCAGCAGCCAAGCCTGGGGACAGGCTGATATGAACACTGAAGCTTTCTTT	CASSQAWGQADMNTEAFF
TRBV4-1	NA	NA	TRBJ1-3	TGCGCCAGCAGCCAAGAAGTAACAGCCGGAAACACCATATATTTT	CASSQEVTAGNTIYF
TRBV19	NA	NA	TRBJ2-5	TGTGCCAGTAGCGGCGACAGGCCATCGGGCGAGACCCAGTACTTC	CASSGDRPSGETQYF
TRBV29-1	TRBD2	NA	TRBJ2-1	TGCAGCGTTGAAGGAAGGCAGGGGGCATCTAGCGGGAGTTACAATGAGCAGTTCTTC	CSVEGRQGASSGSYNEQFF
TRBV9	NA	NA	TRBJ2-1	TGTGCCAGCAGTACTGACACGGCCCCATACAATGAGCAGTTCTTC	CASSTDTAPYNEQFF
TRBV4-2	NA	NA	TRBJ2-1	TGTGCCAGCAGCCAAGACGCGACTATCAATGAGCAGTTCTTC	CASSQDATINEQFF
TRBV5-1	NA	NA	TRBJ2-5	TGCGCCAGCAGCTTGGCCGGTGAGACCCAGTACTTC	CASSLAGETQYF
TRBV11-2	TRBD2	NA	TRBJ2-2	TGTGCCAGCAGCTTATTCCCCTACGGGAGGACTAACACCGGGGAGCTGTTTTTT	CASSLFPYGRTNTGELFF
TRBV27	TRBD1	NA	TRBJ1-5	TGTGCCAGCAGTTTACGGACAGGGTCGGGCAATCAGCCCCAGCATTTT	CASSLRTGSGNQPQHF
TRBV7-9	NA	few	TRBJ2-7	TGTGCCAGCAGCTTAGGTCGGACGGCGGGTCTCTACGAGCAGTACTTC	CASSLGRTAGLYEQYF
TRBV3-1/TRBV3-2	NA	once	TRBJ2-3	TGTGCCAGCAGCCCCCGGGACACTAGCACAGATACGCAGTATTTT	CASSPRDTSTDTQYF
TRBV6-1	TRBD2	NA	TRBJ2-6	TGTGCCAGCAGTGTGCTAGCGGAGAACTCTGGGGCCAACGTCCTGACTTTC	CASSVLAENSGANVLTF
TRBV27	NA	NA	TRBJ1-6	TGTGCCAGCAGTTTCGGGTACAATTCACCCCTCCACTTT	CASSFGYNSPLHF
TRBV10-3	TRBD1	NA	TRBJ1-2	TGTGCCATCAGCGGGGACAGGGGGTCGTATGGCTACACCTTC	CAISGDRGSYGYTF
TRBV30	NA	once	TRBJ1-2	TGTGCCTGGAGCGAGGGGGTAGCTAACTATGGCTACACCTTC	CAWSEGVANYGYTF
TRBV15	NA	NA	TRBJ2-1	TGTGCCACCAGCACCCGGACTCCGACCTACAATGAGCAGTTCTTC	CATSTRTPTYNEQFF
TRBV30	TRBD1	NA	TRBJ1-1	TGTGCCTGGAGTGTACAGGACAGGAGGACTGAAGCTTTCTTT	CAWSVQDRRTEAFF
TRBV10-3	TRBD1	once	TRBJ1-2	TGTGCCATCAGCCCGACAGGGCACTATGGCTACACCTTC	CAISPTGHYGYTF
TRBV5-1	TRBD2	NA	TRBJ2-2	TGCGCCAGCAGCCCCCTAGGGCGGGAGGTGGCCGGGGAGCTGTTTTTT	CASSPLGREVAGELFF
TRBV12-3/TRBV12-4	NA	few	TRBJ1-3	TGTGCCAGCAGCCGCTCTGGAAACACCATATATTTT	CASSRSGNTIYF
TRBV18	NA	NA	TRBJ1-4	TGTGCCAGCTCACCACAGGGGGTGGGAGCAACTAATGAAAAACTGTTTTTT	CASSPQGVGATNEKLFF
TRBV2	TRBD2	once	TRBJ2-3	TGTGCCAGCAGTCTAGCGGGAGGGTGGGGAGATACGCAGTATTTT	CASSLAGGWGDTQYF
TRBV12-3/TRBV12-4	TRBD1	NA	TRBJ1-2	TGTGCCAGCAGTTCTAACAGGGGCGGCTACACCTTC	CASSSNRGGYTF
TRBV5-1	TRBD1	NA	TRBJ2-1	TGCGCCAGCAGCGAAGGGGGCTACCAGCTTGGAAATGAGCAGTTCTTC	CASSEGGYQLGNEQFF
TRBV5-1	NA	NA	TRBJ1-3	TGCGCCAGCAGCGCCAGAACAGGGCTCAACACCATATATTTT	CASSARTGLNTIYF
TRBV5-5	NA	NA	TRBJ1-2	TGTGCCAGCAGCTTGTGGGGCGGGGGCGACTATGGCTACACCTTC	CASSLWGGGDYGYTF
TRBV5-1	NA	medium-sized	TRBJ2-5	TGCGCCAGCAGCTTGGCCGGGATCCAAGAGACCCAGTACTTC	CASSLAGIQETQYF
TRBV7-3	TRBD2	NA	TRBJ2-1	TGTGCCAGCAGCTCCCATAGCGGGGTAAGACACAATGAGCAGTTCTTC	CASSSHSGVRHNEQFF
TRBV10-3	TRBD1	NA	TRBJ1-6	TGTGCCATCAGATCCTCCAGGGGGCGCACAGATAATTCACCCCTCCACTTT	CAIRSSRGRTDNSPLHF
TRBV10-3	TRBD2	NA	TRBJ2-1	TGTGCCATCAGTGACAGGACTAGCGGAGAGAGGAATGAGCAGTTCTTC	CAISDRTSGERNEQFF
TRBV5-1	NA	NA	TRBJ2-3	TGCGCCAGCAGCTTCGTCGCGGTCAGGGGTTCCACAGATACGCAGTATTTT	CASSFVAVRGSTDTQYF
TRBV5-1	NA	NA	TRBJ2-1	TGCGCCAGCAGCTCGCAGGGTGGCGGTTCTTACAATGAGCAGTTCTTC	CASSSQGGGSYNEQFF
TRBV9	NA	NA	TRBJ1-5	TGTGCCAGCAGCGCGGGGGGGTGGAATCAGCCCCAGCATTTT	CASSAGGWNQPQHF
TRBV24-1	NA	NA	TRBJ1-2	TGTGCCACCGGGAGGGGCTATGGCTACACCTTC	CATGRGYGYTF
TRBV11-2	TRBD2	NA	TRBJ2-7	TGTGCCAGCAGATCCCTAGCGGGAGGGATGACCTACGAGCAGTACTTC	CASRSLAGGMTYEQYF
TRBV27	NA	NA	TRBJ1-1	TGTGCCAGCAGTTTGAAGGCAGGGAGGGCCACTGAAGCTTTCTTT	CASSLKAGRATEAFF
TRBV20-1	TRBD1	NA	TRBJ2-3	TGCAGTGCTAGTTCATGGGCTGGGACAGGGGGCGATTCTAGCACAGATACGCAGTATTTT	CSASSWAGTGGDSSTDTQYF
TRBV5-1	TRBD1	NA	TRBJ1-5	TGCGCCAGCAGCTTGGCAGGGGGGCAGCCCCAGCATTTT	CASSLAGGQPQHF
TRBV20-1	TRBD2	few	TRBJ2-7	TGCAGTGCTAGTGGGACTAGCGGGAACCGGCGCTACGAGCAGTACTTC	CSASGTSGNRRYEQYF
TRBV3-1/TRBV3-2	TRBD1	once	TRBJ1-2	TGTGCCAGCAGCCTCCCGACAGGGATTGGTGGCTACACCTTC	CASSLPTGIGGYTF
TRBV19	TRBD1	NA	TRBJ2-1	TGTGCCAGTCGGGACAGTTACAATGAGCAGTTCTTC	CASRDSYNEQFF
TRBV4-1	NA	NA	TRBJ2-1	TGCGCCAGCAGCCAAGGCCGACAGAGCTCCTACAATGAGCAGTTCTTC	CASSQGRQSSYNEQFF
TRBV2	NA	few	TRBJ1-5	TGTGCCAGCAGTTTACGCCAGGGGTTTCAGCCCCAGCATTTT	CASSLRQGFQPQHF
TRBV30	NA	once	TRBJ2-7	TGTGCCTGGAGGGTGGGGGGCTACGAGCAGTACTTC	CAWRVGGYEQYF
TRBV7-2	NA	NA	TRBJ1-2	TGTGCCACCTCCCCTTCCCGGGGGGGTGTACTGACAGAGGGCTACACCTTC	CATSPSRGGVLTEGYTF
TRBV7-9	TRBD1	NA	TRBJ2-1	TGTGCCAGCAGTTTAGGACAGGGATCGATATATGAGCAGTTCTTC	CASSLGQGSIYEQFF